The 6 T cell receptor beta chains listed next were all sequenced from one sample in a study of cytotoxic CD8 clonotypes in ibrutinib-treated CLL. Only in-frame clones appear in the TCRdb table, and some are missing; sequencing was by immunoSEQ multiplex PCR. Among 68,000 or so clones listed, about 64% were seen once. This material consisted of PBMCs, taken after 12 months of ibrutinib treatment. The receptor set was obtained from a human donor with chronic lymphocytic leukemia.

The chain employs TRBV7-6 and TRBJ2-7, with 12 bases matching TRBD2. Germline lookup yields CDR1 SGHVS and CDR2 FNYEAQ. This CDR3 has 19 amino acids. Trimming at V came to 5 bases and at J to 5 bases, leaving 19 bases not matched to a gene. This CDR3 reads CASSPMETSGGWLYNEQYF. The CDR3 nucleotides read TGTGCCAGCAGCCCCATGGAGACTAGCGGGGGTTGGTTGTATAACGAGCAGTACTTC.

The CDR3 region is CASSLLLGSWDTEAFF. The CDR3 bases are TGTGCCAGCAGTTTATTGTTGGGGAGTTGGGACACTGAAGCTTTCTTT. This sequence joins TRBV28 and TRBJ1-1; D is uncertain. This CDR3 is built from 16 residues. Germline V CDR1 and CDR2: MDHEN, SYDVKM. V lost 1 base and J lost 3, with 15 bases in between.

This chain connects TRBV30 to TRBJ2-3; 11 bases align to TRBD2. CDR3 size: 17 residues. With V trimmed by 2 bases and J by 6 bases, 13 bases remained unmatched. CDR1 and CDR2 from the germline V gene are GTSNPN and SVGIG (reference sequence). CDR3 DNA: TGTGCCTGGAGTACTGCAACTAGCGGGGGACAGACGGATACGCAGTATTTT. Protein sequence: CAWSTATSGGQTDTQYF.

This chain uses TRBV15 with TRBJ1-4; TRBD1 is a possible D gene (5 bases). The CDR3 sequence is 15 residues long. Trimming left V 3 bases short and J 8 bases short, with 16 bases between. Germline V gene data show CDR1 as LNHNV and CDR2 as YYDKDF (reference sequence). CDR3 bases: TGTGCCACCAGCAGTCCCGCCAGGGTTTCCGAAAAACTGTTTTTT. Amino acids: CATSSPARVSEKLFF.

The rearrangement uses TRBV7-8 and TRBJ1-5; no firm D call. The CDR3 totals 13 residues. Trimming shortened V by 5 bases and J by 4 bases, and 9 bases separated the two germline ends. Germline CDR1 and CDR2: SGHVS and FQNEAQ. DNA of the CDR3: TGTGCCAGCAGCCCGGGGAGGAATCAGCCCCAGCATTTT. As protein: CASSPGRNQPQHF.

The chain recombines TRBV5-6 with TRBJ2-3; 7 nucleotides align to TRBD2. Losses at the gene ends were 5 bases for V and 1 base for J; bases not matched to a gene: 10. Germline lookup yields CDR1 SGHDT and CDR2 YYEEEE. CDR3 length: 16 residues. The CDR3 DNA reads as TGTGCCAGCAGTCTGGTGTCAACTAGCGGCACAGATACGCAGTATTTT. Protein sequence: CASSLVSTSGTDTQYF.